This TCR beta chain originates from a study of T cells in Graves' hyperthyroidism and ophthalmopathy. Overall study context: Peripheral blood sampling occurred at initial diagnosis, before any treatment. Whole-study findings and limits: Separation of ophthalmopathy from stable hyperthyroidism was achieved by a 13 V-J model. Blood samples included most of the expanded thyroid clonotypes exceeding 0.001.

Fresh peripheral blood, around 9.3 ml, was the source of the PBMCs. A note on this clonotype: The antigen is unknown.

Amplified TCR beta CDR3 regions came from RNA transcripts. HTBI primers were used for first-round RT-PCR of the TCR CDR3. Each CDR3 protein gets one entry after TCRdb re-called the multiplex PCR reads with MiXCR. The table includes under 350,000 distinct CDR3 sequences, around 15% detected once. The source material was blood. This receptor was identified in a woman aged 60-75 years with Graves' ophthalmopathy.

CDR3: CASSALEYSGANVLTF. DNA for the CDR3: TGTGCCAGCAGTGCCTTGGAGTACTCTGGGGCCAACGTCCTGACTTTC. The genes are TRBV25-1 and TRBJ2-6, with unresolved D. The CDR3 is 16 residues long. The V gene's germline CDR1 is MGHDK and CDR2 SYGVNS. The V gene lost 4 bases and the J gene lost 0 bases, with 10 bases spanning the gap.